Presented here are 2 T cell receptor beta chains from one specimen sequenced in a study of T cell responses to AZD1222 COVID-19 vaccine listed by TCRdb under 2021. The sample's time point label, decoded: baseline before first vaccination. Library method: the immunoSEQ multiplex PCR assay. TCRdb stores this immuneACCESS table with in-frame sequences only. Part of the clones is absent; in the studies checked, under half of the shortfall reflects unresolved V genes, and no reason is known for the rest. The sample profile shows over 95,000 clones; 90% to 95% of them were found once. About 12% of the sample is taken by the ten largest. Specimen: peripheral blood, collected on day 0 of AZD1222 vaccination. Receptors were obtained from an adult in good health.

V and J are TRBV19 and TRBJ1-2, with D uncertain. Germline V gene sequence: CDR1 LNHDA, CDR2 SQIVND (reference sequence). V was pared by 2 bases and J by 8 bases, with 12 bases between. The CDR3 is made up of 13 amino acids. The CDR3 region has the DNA TGTGCCAGTAGTATAAAGCCGGCCAGCGGCTACACCTTC. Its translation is CASSIKPASGYTF.

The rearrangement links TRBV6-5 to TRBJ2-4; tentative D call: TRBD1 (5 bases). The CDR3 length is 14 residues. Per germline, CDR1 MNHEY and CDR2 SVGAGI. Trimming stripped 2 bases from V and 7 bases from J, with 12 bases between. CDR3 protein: CASSYTAAGNIQYF. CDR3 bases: TGTGCCAGCAGTTACACCGCGGCAGGGAACATTCAGTACTTC.